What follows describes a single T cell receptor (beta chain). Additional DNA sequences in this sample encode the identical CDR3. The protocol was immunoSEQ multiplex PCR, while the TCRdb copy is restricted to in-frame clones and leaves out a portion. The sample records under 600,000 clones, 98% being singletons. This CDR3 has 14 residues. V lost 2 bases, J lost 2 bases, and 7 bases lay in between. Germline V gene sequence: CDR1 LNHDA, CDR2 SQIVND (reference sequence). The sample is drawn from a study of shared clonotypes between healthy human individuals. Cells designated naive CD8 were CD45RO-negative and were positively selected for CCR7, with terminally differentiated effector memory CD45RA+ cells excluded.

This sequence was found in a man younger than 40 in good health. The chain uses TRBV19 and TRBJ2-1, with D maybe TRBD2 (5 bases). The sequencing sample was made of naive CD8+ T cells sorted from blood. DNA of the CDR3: TGTGCCAGTAGTATAAGAGGGACCTACAATGAGCAGTTCTTC. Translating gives CASSIRGTYNEQFF.